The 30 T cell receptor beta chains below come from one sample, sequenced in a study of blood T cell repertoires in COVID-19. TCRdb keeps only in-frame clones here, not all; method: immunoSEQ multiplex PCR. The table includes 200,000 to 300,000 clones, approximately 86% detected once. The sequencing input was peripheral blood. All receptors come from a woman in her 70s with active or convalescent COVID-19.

CDR3 bases: TGTGCCAGCAGTCCGAGGGGGGGGAATGCGCTCGGAAACACCATATATTTT. Translating it yields CASSPRGGNALGNTIYF. The chain couples TRBV6-6 to TRBJ1-3; possible D gene TRBD1, 6 bases. The germline V and J ends were trimmed by 5 bases and 4 bases, with 21 bases remaining between them. This CDR3 spans 17 amino acids. Germline CDR1 MNHNY, CDR2 SVGAGI (reference sequence).

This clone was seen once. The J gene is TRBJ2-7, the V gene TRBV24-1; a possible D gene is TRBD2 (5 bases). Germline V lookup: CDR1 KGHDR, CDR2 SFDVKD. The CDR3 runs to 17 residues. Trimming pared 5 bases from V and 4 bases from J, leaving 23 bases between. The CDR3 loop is CATSGDTPGIVGYEQYF. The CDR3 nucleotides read TGTGCCACCAGTGGGGATACCCCCGGGATTGTAGGTTACGAGCAGTACTTC.

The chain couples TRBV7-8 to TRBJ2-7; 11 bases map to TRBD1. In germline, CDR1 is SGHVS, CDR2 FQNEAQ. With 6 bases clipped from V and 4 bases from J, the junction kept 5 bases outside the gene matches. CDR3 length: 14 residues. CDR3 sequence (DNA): TGTGCCAGCAGGACGGGGACAGGGGGGTACGAGCAGTACTTC. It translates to CASRTGTGGYEQYF.

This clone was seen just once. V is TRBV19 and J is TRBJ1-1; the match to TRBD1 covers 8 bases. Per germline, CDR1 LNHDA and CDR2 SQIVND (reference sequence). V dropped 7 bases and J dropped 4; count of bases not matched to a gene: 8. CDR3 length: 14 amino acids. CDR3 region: CASINKGTGTEAFF. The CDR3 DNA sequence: TGTGCCAGTATCAATAAGGGGACAGGCACTGAAGCTTTCTTT. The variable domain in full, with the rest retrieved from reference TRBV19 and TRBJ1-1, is DGGITQSPKYLFRKEGQNVTLSCEQNLNHDAMYWYRQDPGQGLRLIYYSQIVNDFQKGDIAEGYSVSREKKESFPLTVTSAQKNPTAFYLCASINKGTGTEAFFGQGTRLTVV.

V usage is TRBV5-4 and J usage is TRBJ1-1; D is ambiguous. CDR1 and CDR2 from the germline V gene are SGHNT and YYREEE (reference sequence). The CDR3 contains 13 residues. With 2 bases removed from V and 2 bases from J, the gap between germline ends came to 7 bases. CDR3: CASSFERNTEAFF. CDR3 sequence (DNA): TGTGCCAGCAGCTTCGAGAGAAACACTGAAGCTTTCTTT.

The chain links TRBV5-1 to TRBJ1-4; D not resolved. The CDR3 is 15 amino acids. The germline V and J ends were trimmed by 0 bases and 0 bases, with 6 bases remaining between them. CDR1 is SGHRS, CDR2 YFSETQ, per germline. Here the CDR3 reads CASSLVSTTNEKLFF. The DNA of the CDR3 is TGCGCCAGCAGCTTGGTTAGCACAACTAATGAAAAACTGTTTTTT.

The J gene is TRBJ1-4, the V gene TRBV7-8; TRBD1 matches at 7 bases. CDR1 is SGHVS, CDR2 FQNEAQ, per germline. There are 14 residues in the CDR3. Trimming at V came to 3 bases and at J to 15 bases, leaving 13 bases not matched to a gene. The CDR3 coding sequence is TGTGCCAGCAGCTTGGGAGCCACCGGGACAGAGGTGTTTTTT. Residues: CASSLGATGTEVFF.

The CDR3 coding sequence is TGTGCCAGCAGCCCCGGGACAGCGTCTGAGCAGTACTTC. It is translated as CASSPGTASEQYF. The chain employs TRBV11-3 and TRBJ2-7; 7 bases fit TRBD1. The trim removed 5 bases at V and 7 bases at J, leaving 8 bases unmatched. The germline gives CDR1 SGHNT, CDR2 YENEEA. This CDR3 is 13 amino acids long.

The CDR3 sequence is CASSQALPGLAGGGNNEQFF. CDR3 nucleotide sequence: TGCGCCAGCAGCCAAGCTCTCCCGGGACTAGCGGGGGGCGGGAACAATGAGCAGTTCTTC. V gene TRBV4-3 combines with J gene TRBJ2-1; TRBD2 matches 15 bases. V was pared by 1 base and J by 5 bases, with 12 bases of the junction left unmatched. Germline CDR1 reads LGHNA; CDR2 reads YSLEER. This CDR3 has 20 residues.

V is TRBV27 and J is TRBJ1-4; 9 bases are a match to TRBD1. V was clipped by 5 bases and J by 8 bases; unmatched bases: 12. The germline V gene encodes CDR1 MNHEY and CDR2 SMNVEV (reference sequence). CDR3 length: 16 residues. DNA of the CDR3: TGTGCCAGCAGTCCAAGGACAGGGGTGGGCCAGGAAAAACTGTTTTTT. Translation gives CASSPRTGVGQEKLFF.

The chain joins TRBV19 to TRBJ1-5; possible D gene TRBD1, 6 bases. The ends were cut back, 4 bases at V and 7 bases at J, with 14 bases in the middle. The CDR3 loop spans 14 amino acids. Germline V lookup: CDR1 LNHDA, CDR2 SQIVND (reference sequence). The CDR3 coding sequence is TGTGCCAGTAGTACTTTACAGGGTTACCAGCCCCAGCATTTT. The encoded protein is CASSTLQGYQPQHF.

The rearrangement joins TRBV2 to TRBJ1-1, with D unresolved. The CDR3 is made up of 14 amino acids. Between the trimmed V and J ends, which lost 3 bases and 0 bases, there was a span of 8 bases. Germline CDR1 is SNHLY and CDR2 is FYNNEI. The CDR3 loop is CASSDNDLNTEAFF. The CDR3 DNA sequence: TGTGCCAGCAGTGATAATGACTTGAACACTGAAGCTTTCTTT. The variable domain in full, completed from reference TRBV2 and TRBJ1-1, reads EPEVTQTPSHQVTQMGQEVILRCVPISNHLYFYWYRQILGQKVEFLVSFYNNEISEKSEIFDDQFSVERPDGSNFTLKIRSTKLEDSAMYFCASSDNDLNTEAFFGQGTRLTVV.

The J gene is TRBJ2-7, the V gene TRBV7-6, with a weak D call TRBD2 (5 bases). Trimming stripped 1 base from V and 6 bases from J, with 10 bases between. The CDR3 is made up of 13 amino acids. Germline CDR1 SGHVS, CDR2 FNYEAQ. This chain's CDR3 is CASSLVGEAEQYF. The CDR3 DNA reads TGTGCCAGCAGCTTAGTCGGGGAAGCCGAGCAGTACTTC.

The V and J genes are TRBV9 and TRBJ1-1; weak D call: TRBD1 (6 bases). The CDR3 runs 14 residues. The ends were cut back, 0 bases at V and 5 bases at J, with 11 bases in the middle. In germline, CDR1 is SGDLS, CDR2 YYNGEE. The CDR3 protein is CASSVALRGTEAFF. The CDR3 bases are TGTGCCAGCAGCGTAGCTTTGAGGGGGACTGAAGCTTTCTTT.

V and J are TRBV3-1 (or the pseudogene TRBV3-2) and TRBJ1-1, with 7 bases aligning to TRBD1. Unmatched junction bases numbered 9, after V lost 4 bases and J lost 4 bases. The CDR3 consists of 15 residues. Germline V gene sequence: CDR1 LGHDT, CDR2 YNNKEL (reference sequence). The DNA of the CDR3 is TGTGCCAGCAGCCCTAGACAGGGTCCGGGCACTGAAGCTTTCTTT. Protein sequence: CASSPRQGPGTEAFF.

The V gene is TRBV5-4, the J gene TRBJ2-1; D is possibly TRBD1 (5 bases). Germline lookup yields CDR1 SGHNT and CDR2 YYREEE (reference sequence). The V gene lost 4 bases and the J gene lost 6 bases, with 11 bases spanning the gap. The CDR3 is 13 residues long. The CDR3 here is CASSGQGFNEQFF. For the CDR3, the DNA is TGTGCCAGCAGCGGTCAGGGATTCAATGAGCAGTTCTTC.

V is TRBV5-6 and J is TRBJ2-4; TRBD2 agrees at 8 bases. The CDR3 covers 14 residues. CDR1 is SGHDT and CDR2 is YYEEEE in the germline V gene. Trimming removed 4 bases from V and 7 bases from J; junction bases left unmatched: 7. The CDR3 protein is CASSQTSAPNIQYF. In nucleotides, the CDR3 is TGTGCCAGCAGCCAGACTAGCGCCCCCAACATTCAGTACTTC.

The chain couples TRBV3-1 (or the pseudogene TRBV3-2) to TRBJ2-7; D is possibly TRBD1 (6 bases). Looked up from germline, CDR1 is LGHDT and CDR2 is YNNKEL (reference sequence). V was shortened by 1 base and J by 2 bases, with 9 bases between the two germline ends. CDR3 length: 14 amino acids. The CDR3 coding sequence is TGTGCCAGCAGCCAAGGAAAGGGGGCCTACGAGCAGTACTTC. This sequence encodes CASSQGKGAYEQYF.

In nucleotides, the CDR3 is TGTGCCAGCCGCCTCAGGGAAGGGGACACTGAAGCTTTCTTT. It translates to CASRLREGDTEAFF. J is TRBJ1-1 and V is TRBV11-2; tentatively, D is TRBD1 (5 bases). The CDR3 contains 14 residues. The V and J ends lost 8 bases and 3 bases respectively, with 16 bases between them. Germline CDR1 reads SGHAT; CDR2 reads FQNNGV.

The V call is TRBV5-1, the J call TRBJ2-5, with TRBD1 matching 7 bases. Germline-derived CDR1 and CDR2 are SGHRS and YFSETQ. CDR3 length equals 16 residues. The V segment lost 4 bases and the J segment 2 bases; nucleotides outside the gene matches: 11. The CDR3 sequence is CASSPPTGDRQETQYF. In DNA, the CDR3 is TGCGCCAGCAGCCCGCCGACCGGGGACAGACAAGAGACCCAGTACTTC.

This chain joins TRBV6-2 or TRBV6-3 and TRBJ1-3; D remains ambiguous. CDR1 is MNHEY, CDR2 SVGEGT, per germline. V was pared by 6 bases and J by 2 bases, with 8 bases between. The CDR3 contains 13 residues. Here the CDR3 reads CASSAGAGNTIYF. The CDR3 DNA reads TGTGCCAGCAGCGCCGGGGCTGGAAACACCATATATTTT.

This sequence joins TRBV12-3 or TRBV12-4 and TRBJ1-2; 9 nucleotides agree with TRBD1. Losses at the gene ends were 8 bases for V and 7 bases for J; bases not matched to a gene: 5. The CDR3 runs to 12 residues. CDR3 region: CASAGQGSGYTF. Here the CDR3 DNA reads TGTGCCAGCGCGGGACAGGGATCTGGCTACACCTTC.

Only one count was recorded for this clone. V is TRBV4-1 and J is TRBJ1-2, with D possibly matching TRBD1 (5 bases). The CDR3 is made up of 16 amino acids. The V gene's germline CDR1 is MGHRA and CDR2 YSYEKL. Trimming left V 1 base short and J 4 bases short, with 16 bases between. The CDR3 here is CASSQVGTTVLYGYTF. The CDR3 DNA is TGCGCCAGCAGCCAAGTAGGAACGACAGTCCTCTATGGCTACACCTTC.

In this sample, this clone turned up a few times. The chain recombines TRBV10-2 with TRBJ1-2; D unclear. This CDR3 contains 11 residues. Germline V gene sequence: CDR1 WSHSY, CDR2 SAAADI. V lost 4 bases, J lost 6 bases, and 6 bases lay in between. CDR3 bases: TGCGCCAGCAGTGGCGGGGATGGCTACACCTTC. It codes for CASSGGDGYTF.

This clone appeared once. CDR3 in amino acids: CASSPRGGATGNTIYF. CDR3 nucleotides: TGTGCCAGCTCACCAAGAGGGGGCGCGACTGGAAACACCATATATTTT. This chain links TRBV18 with TRBJ1-3, with 7 bases that match TRBD1. Germline lookup yields CDR1 KGHSH and CDR2 LQKENI. The CDR3 spans 16 residues. Losses at the gene ends were 2 bases for V and 2 bases for J; bases not matched to a gene: 6.

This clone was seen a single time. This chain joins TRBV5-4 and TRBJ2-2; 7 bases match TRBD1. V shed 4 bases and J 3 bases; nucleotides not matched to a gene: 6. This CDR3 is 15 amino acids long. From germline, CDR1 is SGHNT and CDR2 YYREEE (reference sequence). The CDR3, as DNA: TGTGCCAGCAGCCTCGGACAGGCCTACACCGGGGAGCTGTTTTTT. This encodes CASSLGQAYTGELFF.

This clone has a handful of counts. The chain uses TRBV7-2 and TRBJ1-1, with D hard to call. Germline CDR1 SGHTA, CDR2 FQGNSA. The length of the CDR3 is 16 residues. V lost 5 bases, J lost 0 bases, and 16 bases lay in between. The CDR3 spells CASSPPLGHLNTEAFF. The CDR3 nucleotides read TGTGCCAGCAGCCCACCCCTGGGCCACCTGAACACTGAAGCTTTCTTT.

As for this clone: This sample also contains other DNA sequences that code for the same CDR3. The CDR3: CASSVAMNTEAFF. CDR3 coding DNA: TGTGCCAGCAGCGTAGCCATGAACACTGAAGCTTTCTTT. The chain combines TRBV9 with TRBJ1-1; no clear D gene. The germline CDR1 and CDR2 sequences are SGDLS and YYNGEE. This CDR3 has 13 residues. V was pared by 0 bases and J by 0 bases, with 3 bases between.

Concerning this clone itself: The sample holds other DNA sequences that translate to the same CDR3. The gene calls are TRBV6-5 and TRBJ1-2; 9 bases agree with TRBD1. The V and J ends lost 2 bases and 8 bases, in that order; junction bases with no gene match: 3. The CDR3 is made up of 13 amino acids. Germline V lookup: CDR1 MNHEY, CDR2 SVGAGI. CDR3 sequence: CASSYGQGFGYTF. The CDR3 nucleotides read TGTGCCAGCAGTTACGGACAGGGGTTCGGCTACACCTTC.

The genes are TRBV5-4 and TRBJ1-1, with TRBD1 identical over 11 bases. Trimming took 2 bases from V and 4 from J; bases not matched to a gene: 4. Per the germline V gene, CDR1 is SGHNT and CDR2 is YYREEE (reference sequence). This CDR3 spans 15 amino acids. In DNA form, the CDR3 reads TGTGCCAGCAGCTTACGGACAGGGGGCAGCACTGAAGCTTTCTTT. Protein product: CASSLRTGGSTEAFF.